What follows are 29 T cell receptor beta chains derived from one specimen sequenced in a study of cytomegalovirus exposure and HLA in healthy donors. The PCR was carried out with 60 Vbeta primers and 13 Jbeta primers. Data came from immunoSEQ multiplex PCR; TCRdb stores just in-frame clones and leaves some out. This sample has 150,000 to 200,000 clones; 62% occur once, and the top ten carry 2.5% to 3.5%. Material: PBMCs. The receptors come from a man aged 35 to 55 in good health and CMV-seronegative.

V and J are TRBV5-1 and TRBJ2-7; D may be TRBD2 (5 bases). The CDR3 length is 14 residues. V was clipped by 2 bases and J by 1 base, with 10 bases between them. Germline CDR1 SGHRS, CDR2 YFSETQ. The CDR3 loop reads CASSFGEASYEQYF. For the CDR3, the DNA is TGCGCCAGCAGCTTCGGGGAAGCGTCCTACGAGCAGTACTTC.

A few counts support this clone. V gene TRBV7-9 combines with J gene TRBJ1-2; no firm D call. CDR1 SEHNR and CDR2 FQNEAQ come from the germline V gene (reference sequence). The V and J ends lost 4 bases and 4 bases respectively, with 16 bases between them. There are 15 residues in the CDR3. The CDR3 spells CASSWTTSGGYGYTF. CDR3 nucleotides: TGTGCCAGCAGCTGGACCACGAGTGGAGGCTATGGCTACACCTTC. The full variable domain, completed using reference TRBV7-9 and TRBJ1-2, is DTGVSQNPRHKITKRGQNVTFRCDPISEHNRLYWYRQTLGQGPEFLTYFQNEAQLEKSRLLSDRFSAERPKGSFSTLEIQRTEQGDSAMYLCASSWTTSGGYGYTFGSGTRLTVV.

This chain links TRBV11-2 with TRBJ2-5, with 9 bases matching TRBD2. CDR3 length equals 18 residues. Germline-derived CDR1 and CDR2 are SGHAT and FQNNGV. Trimming cost V 0 bases and J 1 base; bases outside gene matches: 9. The CDR3 DNA sequence: TGTGCCAGCAGCTTAGATGAGCTCAAGCGGGGGGTCCAAGAGACCCAGTACTTC. Translation: CASSLDELKRGVQETQYF.

This clone occurred a few times. The rearrangement links TRBV5-1 to TRBJ2-1; D might be TRBD1 (6 bases). Deletions cut 4 bases from V and 7 bases from J, with 18 bases between. CDR1 and CDR2 (germline): SGHRS, YFSETQ. The CDR3 extends over 15 amino acids. The CDR3 protein is CASSHRQAKRNEQFF. CDR3 bases: TGCGCCAGCAGCCATCGACAGGCAAAAAGGAATGAGCAGTTCTTC.

The rearrangement links TRBV9 to TRBJ1-1; no clear D. V was cut by 0 bases and J by 4 bases, with 10 bases left in between. The V gene's germline CDR1 is SGDLS and CDR2 YYNGEE. CDR3 length: 14 amino acids. CDR3 loop: CASSVDGVRTEAFF. The CDR3 DNA is TGTGCCAGCAGCGTAGACGGGGTACGCACTGAAGCTTTCTTT.

The chain recombines TRBV2 with TRBJ1-5, with no clear D. The length of the CDR3 is 15 residues. Germline values: CDR1 SNHLY, CDR2 FYNNEI. V lost 4 bases to trimming and J lost 0 bases, with 10 bases between them. CDR3 sequence: CASSATGYSNQPQHF. CDR3 in DNA: TGTGCCAGCAGTGCGACGGGTTATAGCAATCAGCCCCAGCATTTT.

This clone was recorded a few times. This chain joins TRBV6-5 and TRBJ2-6; D is perhaps TRBD2 (6 bases). The CDR3 has 15 amino acids. Germline-derived CDR1 and CDR2 are MNHEY and SVGAGI. With 0 bases removed from V and 4 bases from J, the gap between germline ends came to 7 bases. CDR3 residues: CASSYSAGGANVLTF. The CDR3 DNA reads TGTGCCAGCAGTTACTCCGCGGGGGGGGCCAACGTCCTGACTTTC.

The rearrangement links TRBV5-3 to TRBJ1-4; no clear D. TRBV5-3 belongs to the ORF category, with a function that is uncertain. The CDR3 extends over 14 amino acids. V was pared by 4 bases and J by 3 bases, with 10 bases between. The CDR3 loop reads CARSQDGANEKLFF. The DNA of the CDR3 is TGTGCCAGAAGCCAAGACGGGGCTAATGAAAAACTGTTTTTT.

The rearrangement uses TRBV9 and TRBJ2-5; D not resolved. The germline V gene encodes CDR1 SGDLS and CDR2 YYNGEE. V was shortened by 2 bases and J by 5 bases, with 10 bases between the two germline ends. The CDR3 is made up of 13 amino acids. The CDR3 protein is CASSVGPVETQYF. As DNA, the CDR3 is TGTGCCAGCAGCGTTGGTCCAGTGGAGACCCAGTACTTC. Supplemented by reference TRBV9 and TRBJ2-5, the full variable domain reads DSGVTQTPKHLITATGQRVTLRCSPRSGDLSVYWYQQSLDQGLQFLIQYYNGEERAKGNILERFSAQQFPDLHSELNLSSLELGDSALYFCASSVGPVETQYFGPGTRLLVL.

The table lists this clone with a count of one. This chain joins TRBV7-2 and TRBJ2-7, with a tentative D call TRBD1 (6 bases). V dropped 3 bases and J dropped 12 bases, with 15 bases sitting between them. Germline lookup yields CDR1 SGHTA and CDR2 FQGNSA. This CDR3 spans 12 amino acids. The CDR3 DNA reads TGTGCCAGCAGCTTGGACAGCCCGAATTTGTACTTC. Its translation is CASSLDSPNLYF. Full variable domain (rest looked up from reference TRBV7-2 and TRBJ2-7): GAGVSQSPSNKVTEKGKDVELRCDPISGHTALYWYRQSLGQGLEFLIYFQGNSAPDKSGLPSDRFSAERTGGSVSTLTIQRTQQEDSAVYLCASSLDSPNLYFGPGTRLTVT.

This clone has a handful of counts. The J gene is TRBJ2-2, the V gene TRBV19; 14 positions agree with TRBD2. The CDR3 sequence is 17 residues long. V gave up 5 bases and J gave up 8 bases; unmatched junction bases: 10. The germline CDR1 and CDR2 sequences are LNHDA and SQIVND (reference sequence). The CDR3 bases are TGTGCCAGTAGTTCTTTATCCGGGACTAGCGGGAGTGGGGAGCTGTTTTTT. Translating gives CASSSLSGTSGSGELFF.

The V and J genes are TRBV4-1 and TRBJ2-1; maybe TRBD2 (6 bases). Germline lookup yields CDR1 MGHRA and CDR2 YSYEKL. Trimming left V 0 bases short and J 4 bases short, with 16 bases between. This CDR3 comprises 17 residues. The DNA of the CDR3 is TGCGCCAGCAGCCAAGATCATTTTCGGGGACTGTACAATGAGCAGTTCTTC. It translates to CASSQDHFRGLYNEQFF.

The table lists this clone with a few counts. The rearrangement uses TRBV28 and TRBJ1-2, with D possibly being TRBD1 (6 bases). The CDR3 contains 13 residues. In germline, CDR1 is MDHEN, CDR2 SYDVKM. Trimming removed 5 bases at V and 2 bases at J, with 9 bases between. The CDR3 DNA sequence: TGTGCCAGCAGTCGGACAGTAAACTATGGCTACACCTTC. Translating it yields CASSRTVNYGYTF.

This clone was counted a few times. The V call is TRBV14, the J call TRBJ2-3; D possibly corresponds to TRBD2 (6 bases). V was shortened by 6 bases and J by 4 bases, with 17 bases between the two germline ends. Germline values: CDR1 SGHDN, CDR2 FVKESK. The CDR3 loop spans 15 amino acids. The CDR3 is CASSGFGGASDTQYF. In DNA, the CDR3 is TGTGCCAGCAGTGGTTTCGGCGGGGCTTCAGATACGCAGTATTTT.

V gene TRBV6-6 combines with J gene TRBJ2-7; no reliable D call. The germline V gene encodes CDR1 MNHNY and CDR2 SVGAGI (reference sequence). This CDR3 spans 11 amino acids. Trimming pared 7 bases from V and 4 bases from J, leaving 8 bases between. The CDR3 reads CASIHGYEQYF. DNA for the CDR3: TGTGCCAGCATCCACGGGTACGAGCAGTACTTC.

The chain has TRBV7-2 and TRBJ2-7; no firm D call. This CDR3 contains 14 residues. Trimming stripped 5 bases from V and 2 bases from J, with 13 bases between. CDR1 and CDR2 from the germline V gene are SGHTA and FQGNSA. The chain's CDR3 is CASSPGPNPYEQYF. The CDR3 nucleotides are TGTGCCAGCAGCCCCGGTCCGAATCCCTACGAGCAGTACTTC.

The chain links TRBV19 to TRBJ2-2; the D gene is possibly TRBD1 (6 bases). Between the trimmed V and J ends, which lost 3 bases and 6 bases, there was a span of 11 bases. The CDR3 loop spans 14 amino acids. Germline lookup yields CDR1 LNHDA and CDR2 SQIVND (reference sequence). CDR3 sequence reads: CASSITGWSGELFF. CDR3 coding DNA: TGTGCCAGTAGTATTACAGGGTGGTCCGGGGAGCTGTTTTTT.

The chain combines TRBV29-1 with TRBJ2-5; 9 bases are a match to TRBD2. Germline V gene data show CDR1 as SQVTM and CDR2 as ANQGSEA. This CDR3 is built from 13 residues. The J segment lost 5 bases and the V segment lost 4 bases, leaving 5 bases of the junction unmatched. This CDR3 reads CSVVLAGRETQYF. DNA for the CDR3: TGCAGCGTTGTGCTAGCGGGGCGTGAGACCCAGTACTTC.

V is TRBV5-6 and J is TRBJ2-2; D call uncertain. The CDR3 consists of 14 residues. V lost 0 bases to trimming and J lost 4 bases, with 7 bases between them. From germline, CDR1 is SGHDT and CDR2 YYEEEE. The CDR3, as DNA: TGTGCCAGCAGCTTGGGACACCTCACCGGGGAGCTGTTTTTT. Its translation is CASSLGHLTGELFF.

This rearrangement joins TRBV15 to TRBJ2-5, with TRBD2 matching 7 bases. The CDR3 contains 12 residues. The germline V gene has CDR1 LNHNV and CDR2 YYDKDF (reference sequence). V was clipped by 0 bases and J by 9 bases; unmatched bases: 1. The CDR3 DNA reads as TGTGCCACCAGCAGAGACCGGGGGGCCCAGTACTTC. Translated: CATSRDRGAQYF.

The chain recombines TRBV7-8 with TRBJ1-2; 7 nucleotides match TRBD1. Trimming at V came to 5 bases and at J to 4 bases, leaving 4 bases not matched to a gene. The germline CDR1 and CDR2 sequences are SGHVS and FQNEAQ. The CDR3 covers 13 residues. The CDR3 bases are TGTGCCAGCAGCGTTGACAGGGTCTATGGCTACACCTTC. Translating it yields CASSVDRVYGYTF.

This clone has only one observation. This chain connects TRBV11-1 to TRBJ2-1; D not resolved. CDR1 is SGHAT, CDR2 FQDESV, per germline (reference sequence). The CDR3 loop spans 12 amino acids. Trimming left V 0 bases short and J 13 bases short, with 10 bases between. Here the CDR3 reads CASSLAAAQQFF. CDR3 sequence (DNA): TGTGCCAGCAGCTTAGCGGCTGCCCAACAGTTCTTC.

This clone was counted once. The gene calls are TRBV19 and TRBJ2-1; TRBD2 agrees at 9 bases. Germline V gene data show CDR1 as LNHDA and CDR2 as SQIVND (reference sequence). J gave up 5 bases and V 6 bases, and 8 bases lay outside the gene matches. This CDR3 contains 15 residues. Here the CDR3 DNA reads TGTGCCAGTAGCCCCATTAGCGGGAGCAACAATGAGCAGTTCTTC. Translation: CASSPISGSNNEQFF.

This chain uses TRBV5-1 with TRBJ2-3; D is unresolved. The V and J ends lost 0 bases and 0 bases respectively, with 11 bases between them. The CDR3 covers 16 residues. Germline V lookup: CDR1 SGHRS, CDR2 YFSETQ. The CDR3 spells CASSLEVRGSTDTQYF. Written as DNA, the CDR3 is TGCGCCAGCAGCTTGGAGGTTCGCGGAAGCACAGATACGCAGTATTTT.

This CDR3 reads CASSLGGTGLTSYEQYF. CDR3 in DNA: TGTGCCAGCAGCTTGGGGGGGACAGGGTTGACCTCCTACGAGCAGTACTTC. V usage is TRBV5-6 and J usage is TRBJ2-7; 9 bases are a match to TRBD1. V gave up 0 bases and J gave up 0 bases; unmatched junction bases: 7. The germline V gene encodes CDR1 SGHDT and CDR2 YYEEEE. The CDR3 contains 17 residues.

This chain joins TRBV20-1 and TRBJ2-7, with a weak D call TRBD1 (6 bases). The CDR3 spans 11 residues. Germline loops: CDR1 DFQATT, CDR2 SNEGSKA (reference sequence). V was pared by 6 bases and J by 6 bases, with 12 bases between. Here the CDR3 reads CSATQGTEQYF. In nucleotides, the CDR3 is TGCAGTGCAACGCAGGGGACCGAGCAGTACTTC.

A few counts support this clone. J is TRBJ2-7 and V is TRBV4-1, with 11 bases identical to TRBD2. Losses at the gene ends were 2 bases for V and 4 bases for J; bases not matched to a gene: 4. From germline, CDR1 is MGHRA and CDR2 YSYEKL. The CDR3 extends over 15 amino acids. CDR3 in DNA: TGCGCCAGCAGCCAATTGACTAGCGGGGCGTACGAGCAGTACTTC. The encoded protein is CASSQLTSGAYEQYF.

The chain is built from TRBV5-6 and TRBJ2-2; 11 positions agree with TRBD1. The germline V gene has CDR1 SGHDT and CDR2 YYEEEE. This CDR3 has 16 amino acids. V gave up 4 bases and J gave up 0 bases; unmatched junction bases: 2. The CDR3 DNA sequence: TGTGCCAGCAGCAAGGGACAGGGGGCGAACACCGGGGAGCTGTTTTTT. Its protein is CASSKGQGANTGELFF.

The genes are TRBV2 and TRBJ1-1, with D unclear. Trimming pared 4 bases from V and 6 bases from J, leaving 12 bases between. Germline lookup yields CDR1 SNHLY and CDR2 FYNNEI. The CDR3 is 13 amino acids. CDR3 loop: CASSGENRPEAFF. CDR3 sequence (DNA): TGTGCCAGCAGTGGGGAGAATAGGCCTGAAGCTTTCTTT.